One sample yielded the 14 T cell receptor beta chains listed below, sequenced in a study of CXCR3-negative and CXCR3-positive naive CD8 T cells. These receptors have no known antigen. Findings of the study overall: A higher hydrophobicity marked the TRB CDR3s of CXCR3-positive naive cells versus CXCR3-negative naive cells.

The libraries of TRB cDNA were prepared using 5' RACE with UMI labels. TCRdb reprocessed the 5' RACE reads and stores each CDR3 protein as one record, lacking DNA. Seen in this sample are over 150,000 distinct CDR3 sequences; the ten most common clones hold nearly 0.5%. Sequenced sample: naive CXCR3+ CD8+ T cells from blood. Documented subset: CD45RO-CCR7+CD27+CD95- naive CD8+ T cells expressing CXCR3 (TNR3+). These receptors originate from a human donor in good health. Some clones in this sample may be carry-over from other donors' samples.

J is TRBJ1-5 and V is TRBV7-6; TCRdb reports TRBD1, a call that lacks DNA to check it against. Per germline, CDR1 SGHVS and CDR2 FNYEAQ. The CDR3 extends over 17 amino acids. This CDR3 reads CASSLATGTGGNQPQHF.

The V and J genes are TRBV7-9 and TRBJ2-5; without DNA, the TCRdb call of TRBD1 cannot be checked. CDR1 and CDR2 (germline): SEHNR, FQNEAQ (reference sequence). The CDR3 runs 15 residues. CDR3 region: CASSPGGALRETQYF.

Here the CDR3 reads CASSNQGRSYEQYF. The chain links TRBV5-1 to TRBJ2-7; TCRdb outputs TRBD1, but without DNA this stays unchecked. This CDR3 contains 14 residues. The V gene's germline CDR1 is SGHRS and CDR2 YFSETQ.

This chain uses TRBV7-6 with TRBJ2-1; TCRdb names TRBD2, which stays unverified in the absence of DNA. Germline loops: CDR1 SGHVS, CDR2 FNYEAQ. The CDR3 runs 13 residues. This CDR3 reads CASSQGLVNEQFF.

CDR3 sequence: CASSLEVQPLVQYF. The chain employs TRBV5-1 and TRBJ2-7; TCRdb names TRBD2, which stays unverified in the absence of DNA. The germline CDR1 and CDR2 sequences are SGHRS and YFSETQ. The length of the CDR3 is 14 residues.

The chain recombines TRBV15 with TRBJ1-2; TCRdb selects TRBD1, and the lack of DNA leaves this call unchecked. The CDR3 is 15 amino acids. The germline gives CDR1 LNHNV, CDR2 YYDKDF (reference sequence). CDR3 region: CATRLTGIVTYGYTF.

This chain links TRBV6-5 with TRBJ2-1. Germline CDR1 is MNHEY and CDR2 is SVGAGI. The CDR3 is made up of 11 amino acids. The CDR3 loop reads CASSTVGEQFF.

This sequence joins TRBV7-9 and TRBJ1-2; there is no DNA to check the TCRdb D call of TRBD1. The germline gives CDR1 SEHNR, CDR2 FQNEAQ (reference sequence). The CDR3 totals 14 residues. The CDR3 region is CASSLPGANYGYTF.

The V call is TRBV7-8, the J call TRBJ2-2; the D call from TCRdb, TRBD1, cannot be confirmed without DNA. Germline V gives CDR1 SGHVS, CDR2 FQNEAQ. The CDR3 is made up of 15 amino acids. CDR3 sequence: CASRTGTGDTGELFF. The full variable domain, with the rest looked up from reference TRBV7-8 and TRBJ2-2, is GAGVSQSPRYKVAKRGQDVALRCDPISGHVSLFWYQQALGQGPEFLTYFQNEAQLDKSGLPSDRFFAERPEGSVSTLKIQRTQQEDSAVYLCASRTGTGDTGELFFGEGSRLTVL.

The rearrangement links TRBV7-3 to TRBJ2-2; the D gene TCRdb calls, TRBD2, cannot be checked with no DNA. Germline lookup yields CDR1 SGHTA and CDR2 FQGTGA. The CDR3 runs 15 residues. The CDR3 is CASSLGTSFTGELFF.

This chain uses TRBV29-1 with TRBJ2-2; with no DNA, the TCRdb D assignment of TRBD1 cannot be verified. The CDR3 sequence is 12 residues long. CDR1 and CDR2 from the germline V gene are SQVTM and ANQGSEA. Here the CDR3 reads CSVEAGSGELFF.

The chain links TRBV11-2 to TRBJ1-1. Germline V CDR1 and CDR2: SGHAT, FQNNGV. This CDR3 comprises 15 residues. The CDR3 sequence: CASSRPGGRGGEAFF.

The chain uses TRBV20-1 and TRBJ2-3; the D call from TCRdb, TRBD1, cannot be confirmed without DNA. There are 17 residues in the CDR3. CDR1 and CDR2 (germline): DFQATT, SNEGSKA (reference sequence). CDR3 in amino acids: CSARDLRTGGRLDTQYF.

This chain connects TRBV21-1 to TRBJ2-1. TRBV21-1 is a pseudogene locus. The CDR3 is 15 residues long. CDR3 region: CASSKGESSYNEQFF.